This T cell receptor (beta chain) was retrieved from a study of T cells in Graves' hyperthyroidism and ophthalmopathy. Amplification yielded TCR beta CDR3 regions, with RNA transcripts as the source. HTBI primers were used for first-round RT-PCR of the TCR CDR3. TCRdb analysed the multiplex PCR reads with MiXCR anew, one entry per CDR3 protein. This sample has some 600,000 distinct CDR3 sequences, with around 14% found just once. This CDR3 is built from 14 residues. V lost 0 bases and J lost 5, with 10 bases in between. Per germline, CDR1 SNHLY and CDR2 FYNNEI. This clonotype was seen ten or more times.

V and J are TRBV2 and TRBJ2-5; TRBD1 is a possible D gene (5 bases). The TCR sequence derives from a woman aged 25-40 years with Graves' hyperthyroidism that later progressed to Graves' ophthalmopathy. Input material: blood. The CDR3 nucleotides read TGTGCCAGCAGTGAAGCGGAGACAGCGGAGACCCAGTACTTC. Its translation: CASSEAETAETQYF.